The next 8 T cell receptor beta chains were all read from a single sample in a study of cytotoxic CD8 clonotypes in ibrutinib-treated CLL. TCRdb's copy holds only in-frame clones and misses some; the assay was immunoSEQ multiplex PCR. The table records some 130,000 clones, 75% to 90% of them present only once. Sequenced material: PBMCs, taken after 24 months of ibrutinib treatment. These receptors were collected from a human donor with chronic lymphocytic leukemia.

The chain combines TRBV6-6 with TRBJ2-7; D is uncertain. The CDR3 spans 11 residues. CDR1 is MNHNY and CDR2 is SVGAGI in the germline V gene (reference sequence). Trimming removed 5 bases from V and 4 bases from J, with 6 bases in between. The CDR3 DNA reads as TGTGCCAGCAGTCGCACTTACGAGCAGTACTTC. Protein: CASSRTYEQYF.

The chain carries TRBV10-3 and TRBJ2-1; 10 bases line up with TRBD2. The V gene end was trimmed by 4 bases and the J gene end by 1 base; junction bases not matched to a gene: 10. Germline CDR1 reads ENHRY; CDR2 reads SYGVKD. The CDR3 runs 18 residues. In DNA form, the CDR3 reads TGTGCCATCAGTGTAAGGCTAGCGGGGGAGAATTCCTACAATGAGCAGTTCTTC. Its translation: CAISVRLAGENSYNEQFF.

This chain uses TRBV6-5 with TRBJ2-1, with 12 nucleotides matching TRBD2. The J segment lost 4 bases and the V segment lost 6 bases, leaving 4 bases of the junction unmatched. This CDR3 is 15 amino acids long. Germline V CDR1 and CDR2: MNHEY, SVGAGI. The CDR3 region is CASRGLAGTYNEQFF. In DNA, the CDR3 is TGTGCCAGCAGAGGACTAGCGGGAACTTACAATGAGCAGTTCTTC.

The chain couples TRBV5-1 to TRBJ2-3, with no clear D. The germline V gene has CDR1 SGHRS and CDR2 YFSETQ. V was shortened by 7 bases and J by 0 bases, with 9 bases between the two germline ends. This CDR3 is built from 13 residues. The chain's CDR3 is CASALTSTDTQYF. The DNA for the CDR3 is TGCGCCAGCGCGCTAACTAGCACAGATACGCAGTATTTT.

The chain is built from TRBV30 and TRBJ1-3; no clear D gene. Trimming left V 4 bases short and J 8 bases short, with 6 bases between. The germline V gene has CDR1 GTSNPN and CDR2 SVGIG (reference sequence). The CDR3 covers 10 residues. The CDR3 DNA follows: TGTGCCTGGATGAGCCACACCATATATTTT. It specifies CAWMSHTIYF.

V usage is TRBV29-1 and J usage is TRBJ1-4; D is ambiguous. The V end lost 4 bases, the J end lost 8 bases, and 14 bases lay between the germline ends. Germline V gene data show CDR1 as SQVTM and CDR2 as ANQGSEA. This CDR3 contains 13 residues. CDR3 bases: TGCAGCGTTGGATCTTTCTTAGGGGAAAAACTGTTTTTT. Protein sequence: CSVGSFLGEKLFF.

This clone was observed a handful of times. CDR3 in amino acids: CASSVQGSGNTEAFF. The CDR3, as DNA: TGTGCCAGCAGTGTACAGGGTTCTGGAAACACTGAAGCTTTCTTT. The chain is built from TRBV2 and TRBJ1-1, with D possibly matching TRBD1 (6 bases). The CDR3 has 15 amino acids. CDR1 is SNHLY and CDR2 is FYNNEI in the germline V gene. V was clipped by 4 bases and J by 2 bases, with 14 bases between them.

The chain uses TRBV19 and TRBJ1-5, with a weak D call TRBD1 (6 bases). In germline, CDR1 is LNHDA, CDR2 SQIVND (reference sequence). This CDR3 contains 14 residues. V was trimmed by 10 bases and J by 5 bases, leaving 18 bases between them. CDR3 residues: CATWSDRSDQPQHF. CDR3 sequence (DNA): TGTGCCACCTGGTCCGACAGGAGTGATCAGCCCCAGCATTTT. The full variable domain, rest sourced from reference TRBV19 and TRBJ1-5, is DGGITQSPKYLFRKEGQNVTLSCEQNLNHDAMYWYRQDPGQGLRLIYYSQIVNDFQKGDIAEGYSVSREKKESFPLTVTSAQKNPTAFYLCATWSDRSDQPQHFGDGTRLSIL.